The 2 T cell receptor beta chains given below trace back to one sample, sequenced in a study of blood T cells in healthy people across ages. Primed by a sample-barcoded 5' primer and a J-beta primer mix, a second PCR proceeded for 7 to 11 cycles. TCRdb itself ran the 5' RACE reads through MiXCR, one entry per CDR3 protein. The sample consists of roughly 500,000 distinct CDR3 sequences, 25% to 30% of them appearing once. Sequenced material: blood. These receptors came from a woman in her 70s in good health.

V usage is TRBV4-2 and J usage is TRBJ2-1; D is possibly TRBD2 (6 bases). This CDR3 has 14 residues. With 0 bases removed from V and 10 bases from J, the gap between germline ends came to 13 bases. Germline CDR1 is LGHNA and CDR2 is YNFKEQ. CDR3 coding DNA: TGTGCCAGCAGCCAAGAAGACTACCGGGGGGAGCAGTTCTTC. This gives the protein CASSQEDYRGEQFF.

The chain links TRBV5-6 to TRBJ1-4; no clear D gene. Trimming removed 0 bases from V and 9 bases from J, with 18 bases in between. In germline, CDR1 is SGHDT, CDR2 YYEEEE. The CDR3 totals 16 residues. The CDR3 loop reads CASSLDRDTGPQKLFF. As DNA, the CDR3 is TGTGCCAGCAGCTTGGATCGTGATACCGGGCCACAAAAACTGTTTTTT.